This TCR beta chain was captured in a study of beta chain features in type 1 diabetes. Overall study findings and caveats: PCR might preferentially amplify shorter templates, equally in patients and controls.

V lost 4 bases to trimming and J lost 2 bases; unmatched junction nucleotides: 5. The CDR3 covers 15 residues. Germline assignment: CDR1 SGHTA and CDR2 FQGTGA. Since all of the isolated RNA was reverse transcribed, expressed TCRB transcripts were what got sequenced. The assay was immunoSEQ multiplex PCR, and TCRdb's table has in-frame clones only and misses some. The table records about 290,000 clones, 7.5% to 9.5% of them present only once. This clone was found a few times. Its antigen is not known. Sequenced sample: central memory CD4+ T cells from blood. V and J are TRBV7-3 and TRBJ1-2; 9 positions agree with TRBD1. The clonotype comes from a woman aged 18-29 years in good health. The DNA of the CDR3 is TGTGCCAGCAGCTCAAAGACAGGGGGAAACTATGGCTACACCTTC. It codes for CASSSKTGGNYGYTF.